These 20 T cell receptor beta chains share one sample of origin, sequenced in a study of cytomegalovirus exposure and HLA in healthy donors. The primer mix had 60 Vbeta and 13 Jbeta primers. TCRdb keeps only in-frame clones here, not all; method: immunoSEQ multiplex PCR. The table has about 160,000 clones, approximately 83% seen once; the top ten hold approximately 1.4%. What was sequenced was PBMCs. These receptor sequences come from a woman between 18 and 29 years old in good health and CMV-seronegative.

The V gene is TRBV4-1, the J gene TRBJ2-7, with D maybe TRBD2 (6 bases). Deletions cut 1 base from V and 0 bases from J, with 10 bases between. From germline, CDR1 is MGHRA and CDR2 YSYEKL. The CDR3 spans 15 residues. CDR3 bases: TGCGCCAGCAGCCAAGTGGGACTGACCTCCTACGAGCAGTACTTC. It encodes CASSQVGLTSYEQYF.

In its sample, this clone was seen once. The gene calls are TRBV6-4 and TRBJ2-5, with 12 bases aligning to TRBD1. CDR1 MRHNA and CDR2 SNTAGT come from the germline V gene. CDR3 length equals 16 residues. The junction had 11 bases not matched to a gene; V was cut back by 3 bases and J by 9 bases. This CDR3 is CASSEQPGQGAAAQYF. The CDR3 coding sequence is TGTGCCAGCAGTGAACAACCGGGACAGGGGGCCGCGGCCCAGTACTTC.

This rearrangement joins TRBV11-3 to TRBJ2-1; a weak D match, TRBD1 (5 bases). CDR1 is SGHNT, CDR2 YENEEA, per germline. Trimming left V 3 bases short and J 0 bases short, with 6 bases between. This CDR3 is 14 amino acids long. CDR3 DNA sequence: TGTGCCAGCAGCTTCGGACACTCCTACAATGAGCAGTTCTTC. It encodes CASSFGHSYNEQFF.

The chain has TRBV11-3 and TRBJ2-3; 12 bases are shared with TRBD2. V lost 6 bases, J lost 5 bases, and 6 bases stayed unmatched. CDR1 and CDR2 from the germline V gene are SGHNT and YENEEA. CDR3 size: 15 residues. CDR3 coding DNA: TGTGCCAGCAGACTAGCGGGGGGCCTTGTAGATACGCAGTATTTT. Translated: CASRLAGGLVDTQYF.

The chain uses TRBV2 and TRBJ1-5; 9 nucleotides align to TRBD1. Losses at the gene ends were 1 base for V and 4 bases for J; bases not matched to a gene: 5. The CDR3 totals 16 residues. Germline CDR1 SNHLY, CDR2 FYNNEI. The CDR3 loop reads CASSEVGTGPNQPQHF. Here the CDR3 DNA reads TGTGCCAGCAGTGAAGTCGGGACAGGGCCTAATCAGCCCCAGCATTTT. The full variable domain, in which reference TRBV2 and TRBJ1-5 provide the parts outside the CDR3, is EPEVTQTPSHQVTQMGQEVILRCVPISNHLYFYWYRQILGQKVEFLVSFYNNEISEKSEIFDDQFSVERPDGSNFTLKIRSTKLEDSAMYFCASSEVGTGPNQPQHFGDGTRLSIL.

This clone was counted a single time. The chain employs TRBV6-1 and TRBJ1-1, with D unresolved. The CDR3 covers 13 residues. Looked up from germline, CDR1 is MNHNS and CDR2 is SASEGT. The ends were cut back, 6 bases at V and 1 base at J, with 9 bases in the middle. CDR3: CASSQRENTEAFF. Here the CDR3 DNA reads TGTGCCAGCAGCCAGAGGGAGAACACTGAAGCTTTCTTT.

V is TRBV9 and J is TRBJ1-1; TRBD1 matches 7 bases. CDR3 length: 16 residues. The junction had 8 bases not matched to a gene; V was cut back by 2 bases and J by 1 base. The germline gives CDR1 SGDLS, CDR2 YYNGEE. The CDR3 here is CASSVTDRWANTEAFF. For the CDR3, the DNA is TGTGCCAGCAGCGTTACGGACAGGTGGGCGAACACTGAAGCTTTCTTT.

This clone appeared once. This rearrangement joins TRBV7-9 to TRBJ1-1; 9 nucleotides align to TRBD1. V gave up 4 bases and J gave up 0 bases; unmatched junction bases: 3. The CDR3 has 15 amino acids. Germline-derived CDR1 and CDR2 are SEHNR and FQNEAQ (reference sequence). In DNA, the CDR3 is TGTGCCAGCAGCTCCCGGGACAGGGTGAACACTGAAGCTTTCTTT. Protein: CASSSRDRVNTEAFF.

This chain uses TRBV6-5 with TRBJ2-7; 9 bases agree with TRBD1. V lost 7 bases, J lost 4 bases, and 11 bases stayed unmatched. This CDR3 has 15 residues. The germline V gene encodes CDR1 MNHEY and CDR2 SVGAGI. The CDR3 sequence: CASMMAGQGLYEQYF. CDR3 coding DNA: TGTGCCAGCATGATGGCGGGACAGGGATTATACGAGCAGTACTTC.

In this sample, this clone turned up a few times. The V gene is TRBV5-4, the J gene TRBJ2-3; 8 nucleotides align to TRBD2. The CDR3 sequence is 16 residues long. After removal of 2 bases from V and 5 bases from J, the junction contained 10 bases not matched to a gene. CDR1 is SGHNT and CDR2 is YYREEE in the germline V gene (reference sequence). The CDR3 reads CASSFEATGGGDTQYF. CDR3 bases: TGTGCCAGCAGCTTCGAAGCCACCGGGGGGGGAGATACGCAGTATTTT.

The chain combines TRBV19 with TRBJ1-5, with 10 bases lining up with TRBD1. This CDR3 is built from 16 residues. CDR1 is LNHDA, CDR2 SQIVND, per germline (reference sequence). V was pared by 3 bases and J by 4 bases, with 6 bases of the junction left unmatched. The CDR3, as DNA: TGTGCCAGTAGTATGGTCGGACAGGGGGGAAATCAGCCCCAGCATTTT. It translates to CASSMVGQGGNQPQHF.

The chain uses TRBV11-2 and TRBJ1-1; TRBD1 agrees at 7 bases. The CDR3 has 13 amino acids. V gave up 3 bases and J gave up 11 bases; unmatched junction bases: 9. CDR1 and CDR2 (germline): SGHAT, FQNNGV. The CDR3 region is CASSFTRQGEAFF. The DNA of the CDR3 is TGTGCCAGCAGCTTTACTCGCCAGGGGGAGGCTTTCTTT.

The V and J genes are TRBV27 and TRBJ1-4; perhaps TRBD1 as D (6 bases). Deletions cut 4 bases from V and 6 bases from J, with 15 bases between. CDR3 size: 15 residues. Germline V lookup: CDR1 MNHEY, CDR2 SMNVEV (reference sequence). The CDR3 bases are TGTGCCAGCAGTTATGCCAGGGGATCCGATGAAAAACTGTTTTTT. Its translation is CASSYARGSDEKLFF.

The genes are TRBV11-2 and TRBJ1-4; possible D gene TRBD1, 5 bases. From germline, CDR1 is SGHAT and CDR2 FQNNGV. This CDR3 is 15 amino acids long. The V gene lost 2 bases and the J gene lost 0 bases, with 7 bases spanning the gap. The CDR3, as DNA: TGTGCCAGCAGCTTAAGACAGTCAACTAATGAAAAACTGTTTTTT. Protein: CASSLRQSTNEKLFF.

CDR3 loop: CASSLVSVNTEAFF. The CDR3 DNA follows: TGTGCCAGCAGCTTAGTTTCGGTCAACACTGAAGCTTTCTTT. V is TRBV7-9 and J is TRBJ1-1; no clear D. V was pared by 1 base and J by 2 bases, with 8 bases between. Germline V gene sequence: CDR1 SEHNR, CDR2 FQNEAQ (reference sequence). There are 14 residues in the CDR3.

The rearrangement uses TRBV7-9 and TRBJ1-1; possibly TRBD1 for D (6 bases). The V end was cut by 3 bases, the J end by 1 base, with 9 bases between. The V gene's germline CDR1 is SEHNR and CDR2 FQNEAQ (reference sequence). The CDR3 loop spans 14 amino acids. The CDR3 region is CASSLGRGNTEAFF. CDR3 nucleotide sequence: TGTGCCAGCAGCTTGGGCAGGGGGAACACTGAAGCTTTCTTT.

The CDR3 DNA is TGTGCCAGCTCACCCGGGACAACCTCTGGAAACACCATATATTTT. Protein product: CASSPGTTSGNTIYF. This chain joins TRBV18 and TRBJ1-3; D is possibly TRBD1 (6 bases). The length of the CDR3 is 15 residues. Trimming pared 3 bases from V and 0 bases from J, leaving 9 bases between. Germline assignment: CDR1 KGHSH and CDR2 LQKENI.

This chain links TRBV19 with TRBJ1-5; 10 positions match TRBD1. Germline CDR1 and CDR2: LNHDA and SQIVND (reference sequence). The CDR3 is 15 residues long. Trimming took 4 bases from V and 9 from J; bases not matched to a gene: 9. CDR3 DNA: TGTGCCAGTAGTACCGCCGGGACAGGGGCTGGGCCCCAGCATTTT. It codes for CASSTAGTGAGPQHF.

The V and J genes are TRBV25-1 and TRBJ2-5; D uncertain. Trimming shortened V by 4 bases and J by 5 bases, and 8 bases separated the two germline ends. Germline values: CDR1 MGHDK, CDR2 SYGVNS. The CDR3 covers 12 residues. CDR3 sequence reads: CASSVLSETQYF. CDR3 nucleotide sequence: TGTGCCAGCAGTGTGTTGTCGGAGACCCAGTACTTC. Supplemented by reference TRBV25-1 and TRBJ2-5, the full variable domain reads EADIYQTPRYLVIGTGKKITLECSQTMGHDKMYWYQQDPGMELHLIHYSYGVNSTEKGDLSSESTVSRIRTEHFPLTLESARPSHTSQYLCASSVLSETQYFGPGTRLLVL.

This sequence joins TRBV5-1 and TRBJ2-7; maybe TRBD2 (5 bases). Germline V CDR1 and CDR2: SGHRS, YFSETQ. The CDR3 extends over 14 amino acids. The ends were cut back, 4 bases at V and 2 bases at J, with 13 bases in the middle. The CDR3 sequence is CASSGLGPTYEQYF. In nucleotides, the CDR3 is TGCGCCAGCAGCGGACTGGGCCCAACCTACGAGCAGTACTTC.